This T cell receptor (beta chain) was sequenced during a study of CD8 T cells in ankylosing spondylitis. Via MiXCR, TCRdb re-called the 5' RACE reads, giving one row per CDR3 protein. The data hold around 130,000 distinct CDR3 sequences, with approximately 10% observed a single time. This clonotype appeared a few times. Germline values: CDR1 MNHEY, CDR2 SVGEGT. The V end was cut by 2 bases, the J end by 4 bases, with 8 bases between. CDR3 length equals 13 residues. This TCR derives from a male donor with ankylosing spondylitis or in good health (not recorded which). The chain uses TRBV6-2 or TRBV6-3 and TRBJ1-2; no clear D gene. Material: blood, either unsorted or a sorted T cell fraction (not recorded which). The CDR3 reads CASSYGRGYGYTF. The CDR3 DNA reads as TGTGCCAGCAGTTACGGGCGGGGCTATGGCTACACCTTC.